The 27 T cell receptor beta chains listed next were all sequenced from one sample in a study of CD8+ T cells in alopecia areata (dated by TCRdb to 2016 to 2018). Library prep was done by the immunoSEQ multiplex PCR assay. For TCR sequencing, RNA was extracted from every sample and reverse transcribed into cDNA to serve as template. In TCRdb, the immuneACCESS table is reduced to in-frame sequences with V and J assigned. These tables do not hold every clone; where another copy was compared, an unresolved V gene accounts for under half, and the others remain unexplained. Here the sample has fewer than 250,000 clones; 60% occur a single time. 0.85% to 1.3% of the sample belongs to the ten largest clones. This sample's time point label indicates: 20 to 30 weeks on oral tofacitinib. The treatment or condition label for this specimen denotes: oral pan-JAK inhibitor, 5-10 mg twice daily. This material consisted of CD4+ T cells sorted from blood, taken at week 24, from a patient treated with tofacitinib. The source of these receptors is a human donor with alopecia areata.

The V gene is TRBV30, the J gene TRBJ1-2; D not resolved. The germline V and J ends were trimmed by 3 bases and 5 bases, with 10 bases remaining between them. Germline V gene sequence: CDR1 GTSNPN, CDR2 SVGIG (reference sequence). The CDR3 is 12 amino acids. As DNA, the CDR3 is TGTGCCTGGAGCTATCCGGGGTATGGCTACACCTTC. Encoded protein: CAWSYPGYGYTF.

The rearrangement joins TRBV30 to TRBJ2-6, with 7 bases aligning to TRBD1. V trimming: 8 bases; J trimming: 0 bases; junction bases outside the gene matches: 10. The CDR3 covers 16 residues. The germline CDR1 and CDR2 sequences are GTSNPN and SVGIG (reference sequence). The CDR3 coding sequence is TGTGCCCTCCGCTCCGGGACAGCCTCTGGGGCCAACGTCCTGACTTTC. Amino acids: CALRSGTASGANVLTF.

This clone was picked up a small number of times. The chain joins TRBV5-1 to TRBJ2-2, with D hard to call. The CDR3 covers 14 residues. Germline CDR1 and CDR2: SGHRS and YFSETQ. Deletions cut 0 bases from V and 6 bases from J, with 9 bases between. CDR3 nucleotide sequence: TGCGCCAGCAGCTTGGCCTCGAGATCCGGGGAGCTGTTTTTT. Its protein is CASSLASRSGELFF.

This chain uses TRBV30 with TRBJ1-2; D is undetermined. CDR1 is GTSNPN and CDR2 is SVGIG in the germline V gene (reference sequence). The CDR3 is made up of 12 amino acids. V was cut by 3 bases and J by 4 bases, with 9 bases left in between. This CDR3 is CAWRKSGYGYTF. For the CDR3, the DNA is TGTGCCTGGAGAAAGTCGGGCTATGGCTACACCTTC.

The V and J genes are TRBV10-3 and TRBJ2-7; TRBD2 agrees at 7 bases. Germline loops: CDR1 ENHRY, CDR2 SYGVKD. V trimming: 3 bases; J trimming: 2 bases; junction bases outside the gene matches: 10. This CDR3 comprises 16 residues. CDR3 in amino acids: CAISEAAGTKTYEQYF. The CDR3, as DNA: TGTGCCATCAGTGAAGCGGCCGGGACTAAGACCTACGAGCAGTACTTC.

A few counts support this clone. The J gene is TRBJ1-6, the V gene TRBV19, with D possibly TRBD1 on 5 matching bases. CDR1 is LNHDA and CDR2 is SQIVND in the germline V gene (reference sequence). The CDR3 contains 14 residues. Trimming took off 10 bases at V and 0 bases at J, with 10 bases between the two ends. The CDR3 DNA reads TGTGCCACCCGGGGGAGCTCCTATAATTCACCCCTCCACTTT. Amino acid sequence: CATRGSSYNSPLHF.

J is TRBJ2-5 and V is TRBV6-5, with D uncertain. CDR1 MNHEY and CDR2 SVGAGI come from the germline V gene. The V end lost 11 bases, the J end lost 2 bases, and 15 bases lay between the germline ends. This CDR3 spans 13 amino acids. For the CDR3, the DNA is TGTGCCGGCCGCCGCGCAGTTCAAGAGACCCAGTACTTC. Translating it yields CAGRRAVQETQYF.

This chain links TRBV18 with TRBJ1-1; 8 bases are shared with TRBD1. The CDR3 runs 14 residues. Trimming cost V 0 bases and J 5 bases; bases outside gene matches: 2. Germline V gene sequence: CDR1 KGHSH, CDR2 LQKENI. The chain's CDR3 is CASSPPTGATEAFF. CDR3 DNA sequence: TGTGCCAGCTCACCACCGACAGGGGCAACTGAAGCTTTCTTT.

CDR3 sequence reads: CSVRRVMGGEAFF. The CDR3, as DNA: TGCAGCGTTCGACGGGTAATGGGGGGTGAAGCTTTCTTT. V usage is TRBV29-1 and J usage is TRBJ1-1; a possible D gene is TRBD1 (5 bases). The germline V gene encodes CDR1 SQVTM and CDR2 ANQGSEA. The CDR3 length is 13 residues. Trimming shortened V by 5 bases and J by 7 bases, and 17 bases separated the two germline ends. Based on the CDR3 plus reference TRBV29-1 and TRBJ1-1, the full variable domain is SAVISQKPSRDICQRGTSLTIQCQVDSQVTMMFWYRQQPGQSLTLIATANQGSEATYESGFVIDKFPISRPNLTFSTLTVSNMSPEDSSIYLCSVRRVMGGEAFFGQGTRLTVV.

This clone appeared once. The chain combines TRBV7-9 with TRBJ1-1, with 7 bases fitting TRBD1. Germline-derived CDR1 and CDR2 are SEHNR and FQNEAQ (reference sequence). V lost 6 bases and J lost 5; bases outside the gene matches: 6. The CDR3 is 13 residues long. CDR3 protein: CASSAQGGTEAFF. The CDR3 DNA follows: TGTGCCAGCAGTGCTCAGGGGGGGACTGAAGCTTTCTTT.

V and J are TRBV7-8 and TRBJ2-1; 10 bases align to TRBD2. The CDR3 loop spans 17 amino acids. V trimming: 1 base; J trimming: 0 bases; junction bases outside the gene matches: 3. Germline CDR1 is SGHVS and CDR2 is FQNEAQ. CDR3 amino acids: CASSLDPSGSSYNEQFF. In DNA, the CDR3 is TGTGCCAGCAGCTTAGACCCTAGCGGGAGCTCCTACAATGAGCAGTTCTTC.

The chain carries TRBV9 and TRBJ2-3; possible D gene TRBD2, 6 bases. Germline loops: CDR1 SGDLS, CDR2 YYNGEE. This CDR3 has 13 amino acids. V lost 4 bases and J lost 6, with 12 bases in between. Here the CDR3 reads CASSPRDFDTQYF. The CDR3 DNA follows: TGTGCCAGCAGCCCCCGGGACTTCGATACGCAGTATTTT.

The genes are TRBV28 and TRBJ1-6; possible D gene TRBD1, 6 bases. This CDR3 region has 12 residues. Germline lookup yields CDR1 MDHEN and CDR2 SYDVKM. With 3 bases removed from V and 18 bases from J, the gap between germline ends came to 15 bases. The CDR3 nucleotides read TGTGCCAGCAGTTTTAGTCGCCAGGGACACCACTTT. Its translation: CASSFSRQGHHF. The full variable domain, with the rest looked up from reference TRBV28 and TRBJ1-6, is DVKVTQSSRYLVKRTGEKVFLECVQDMDHENMFWYRQDPGLGLRLIYFSYDVKMKEKGDIPEGYSVSREKKERFSLILESASTNQTSMYLCASSFSRQGHHFGNGTRLTVT.

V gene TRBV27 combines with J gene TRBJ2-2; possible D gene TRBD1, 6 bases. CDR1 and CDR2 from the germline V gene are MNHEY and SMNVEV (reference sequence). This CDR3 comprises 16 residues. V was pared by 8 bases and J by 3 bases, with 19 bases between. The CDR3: CASGRLLQGHTGELFF. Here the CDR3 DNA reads TGTGCCAGCGGGAGACTCTTACAGGGCCACACCGGGGAGCTGTTTTTT.

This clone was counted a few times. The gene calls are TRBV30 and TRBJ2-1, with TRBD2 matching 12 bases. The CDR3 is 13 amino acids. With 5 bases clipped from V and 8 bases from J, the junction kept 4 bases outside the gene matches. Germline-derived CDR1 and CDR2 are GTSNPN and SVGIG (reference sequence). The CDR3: CAWGGLAGDEQFF. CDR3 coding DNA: TGTGCCTGGGGGGGACTAGCGGGCGATGAGCAGTTCTTC.

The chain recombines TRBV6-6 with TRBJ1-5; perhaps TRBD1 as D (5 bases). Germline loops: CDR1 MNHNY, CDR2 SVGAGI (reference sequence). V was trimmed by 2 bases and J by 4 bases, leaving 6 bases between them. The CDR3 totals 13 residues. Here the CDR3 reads CASSYEGNQPQHF. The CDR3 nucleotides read TGTGCCAGCAGTTACGAGGGGAATCAGCCCCAGCATTTT.

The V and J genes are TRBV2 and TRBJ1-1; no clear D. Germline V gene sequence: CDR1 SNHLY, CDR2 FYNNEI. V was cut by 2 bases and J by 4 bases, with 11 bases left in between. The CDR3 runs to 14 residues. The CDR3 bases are TGTGCCAGCAGTGAATCATTGGGAGGCACTGAAGCTTTCTTT. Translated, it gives CASSESLGGTEAFF.

This CDR3 is CASSPLGGGSNTGELFF. In nucleotides, the CDR3 is TGTGCCAGCAGCCCTTTGGGAGGGGGATCCAATACCGGGGAGCTGTTTTTT. The chain uses TRBV7-3 and TRBJ2-2; D possibly corresponds to TRBD2 (7 bases). The CDR3 is made up of 17 amino acids. Germline CDR1 is SGHTA and CDR2 is FQGTGA. The V and J ends lost 5 bases and 5 bases respectively, with 21 bases between them. The variable domain in full, completed from reference TRBV7-3 and TRBJ2-2, reads GAGVSQTPSNKVTEKGKYVELRCDPISGHTALYWYRQSLGQGPEFLIYFQGTGAADDSGLPNDRFFAVRPEGSVSTLKIQRTERGDSAVYLCASSPLGGGSNTGELFFGEGSRLTVL.

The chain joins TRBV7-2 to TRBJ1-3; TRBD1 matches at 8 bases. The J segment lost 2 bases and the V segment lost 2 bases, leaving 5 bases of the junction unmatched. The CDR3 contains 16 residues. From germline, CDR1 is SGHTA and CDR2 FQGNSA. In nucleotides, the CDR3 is TGTGCCAGCAGCTTATCAAGGACAGGGACTGGAAACACCATATATTTT. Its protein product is CASSLSRTGTGNTIYF. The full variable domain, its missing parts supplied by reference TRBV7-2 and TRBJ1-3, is GAGVSQSPSNKVTEKGKDVELRCDPISGHTALYWYRQSLGQGLEFLIYFQGNSAPDKSGLPSDRFSAERTGGSVSTLTIQRTQQEDSAVYLCASSLSRTGTGNTIYFGEGSWLTVV.

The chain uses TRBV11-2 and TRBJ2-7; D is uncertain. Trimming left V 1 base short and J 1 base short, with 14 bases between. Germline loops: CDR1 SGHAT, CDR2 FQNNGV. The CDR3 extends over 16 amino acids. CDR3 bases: TGTGCCAGCAGCTTAGGGGTACAGCGACCTTCCTACGAGCAGTACTTC. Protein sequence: CASSLGVQRPSYEQYF.

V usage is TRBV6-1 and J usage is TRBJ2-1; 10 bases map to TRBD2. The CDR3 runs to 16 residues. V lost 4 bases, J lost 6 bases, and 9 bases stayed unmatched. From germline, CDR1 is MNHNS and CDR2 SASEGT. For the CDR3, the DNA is TGTGCCAGCAGTGCCCACGGGGCTAGCGGGGGCAATGAGCAGTTCTTC. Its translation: CASSAHGASGGNEQFF.

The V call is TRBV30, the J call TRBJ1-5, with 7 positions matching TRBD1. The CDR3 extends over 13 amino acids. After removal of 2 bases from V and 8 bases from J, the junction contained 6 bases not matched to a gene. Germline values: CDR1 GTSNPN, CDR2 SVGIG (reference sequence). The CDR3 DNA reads TGTGCCTGGAGTATAGGGGGCAGAGAGCCCCAGCATTTT. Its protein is CAWSIGGREPQHF. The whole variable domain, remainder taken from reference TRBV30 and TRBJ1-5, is SQTIHQWPATLVQPVGSPLSLECTVEGTSNPNLYWYRQAAGRGLQLLFYSVGIGQISSEVPQNLSASRPQDRQFILSSKKLLLSDSGFYLCAWSIGGREPQHFGDGTRLSIL.

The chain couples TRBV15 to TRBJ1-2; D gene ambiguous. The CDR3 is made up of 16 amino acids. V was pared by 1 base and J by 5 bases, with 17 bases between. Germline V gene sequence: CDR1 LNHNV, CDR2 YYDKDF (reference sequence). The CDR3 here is CATSRGGPPAVYGYTF. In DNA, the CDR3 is TGTGCCACCAGCAGAGGTGGTCCTCCGGCAGTTTATGGCTACACCTTC.

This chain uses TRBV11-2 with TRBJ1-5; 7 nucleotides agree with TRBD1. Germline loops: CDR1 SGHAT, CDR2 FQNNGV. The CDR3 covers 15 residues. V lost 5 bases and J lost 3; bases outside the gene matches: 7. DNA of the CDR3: TGTGCCAGCAGCCAACCTGACAGGGACAATCAGCCCCAGCATTTT. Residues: CASSQPDRDNQPQHF. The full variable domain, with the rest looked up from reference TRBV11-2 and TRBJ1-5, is EAGVAQSPRYKIIEKRQSVAFWCNPISGHATLYWYQQILGQGPKLLIQFQNNGVVDDSQLPKDRFSAERLKGVDSTLKIQPAKLEDSAVYLCASSQPDRDNQPQHFGDGTRLSIL.

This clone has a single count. The CDR3 reads CASSPRWGDYGYTF. Here the CDR3 DNA reads TGTGCCAGCAGCCCACGGTGGGGGGACTATGGCTACACCTTC. V gene TRBV9 combines with J gene TRBJ1-2; D perhaps matches TRBD1 (5 bases). The V and J ends lost 4 bases and 3 bases respectively, with 13 bases between them. CDR1 SGDLS and CDR2 YYNGEE come from the germline V gene. This CDR3 comprises 14 residues.

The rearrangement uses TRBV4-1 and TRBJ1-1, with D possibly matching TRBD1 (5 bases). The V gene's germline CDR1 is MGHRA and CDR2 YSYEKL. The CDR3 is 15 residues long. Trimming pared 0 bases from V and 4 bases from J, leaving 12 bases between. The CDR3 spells CASSQDQGKGTEAFF. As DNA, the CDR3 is TGCGCCAGCAGCCAAGATCAGGGAAAGGGCACTGAAGCTTTCTTT.

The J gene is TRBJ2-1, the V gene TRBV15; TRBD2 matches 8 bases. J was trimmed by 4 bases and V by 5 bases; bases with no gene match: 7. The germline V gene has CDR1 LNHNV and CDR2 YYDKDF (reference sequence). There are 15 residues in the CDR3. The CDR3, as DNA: TGTGCCACCAGCTTTAATCGCGGGGGGTACAATGAGCAGTTCTTC. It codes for CATSFNRGGYNEQFF.